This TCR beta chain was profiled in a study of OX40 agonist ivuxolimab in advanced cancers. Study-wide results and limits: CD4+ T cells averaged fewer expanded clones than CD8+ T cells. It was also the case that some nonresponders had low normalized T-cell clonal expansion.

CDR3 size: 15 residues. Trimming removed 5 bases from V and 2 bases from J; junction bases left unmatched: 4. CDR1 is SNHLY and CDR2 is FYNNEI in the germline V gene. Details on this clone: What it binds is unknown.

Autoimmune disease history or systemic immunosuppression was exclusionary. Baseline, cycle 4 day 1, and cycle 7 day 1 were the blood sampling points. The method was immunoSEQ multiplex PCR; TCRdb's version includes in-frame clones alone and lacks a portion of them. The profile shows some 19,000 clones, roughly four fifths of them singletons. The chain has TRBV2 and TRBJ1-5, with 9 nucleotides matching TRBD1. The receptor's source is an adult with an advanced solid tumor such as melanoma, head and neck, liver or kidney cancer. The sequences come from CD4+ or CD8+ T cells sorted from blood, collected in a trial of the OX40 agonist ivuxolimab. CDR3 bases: TGTGCCAGCAGTAAGACAGGGGGGGGCAATCAGCCCCAGCATTTT. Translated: CASSKTGGGNQPQHF.